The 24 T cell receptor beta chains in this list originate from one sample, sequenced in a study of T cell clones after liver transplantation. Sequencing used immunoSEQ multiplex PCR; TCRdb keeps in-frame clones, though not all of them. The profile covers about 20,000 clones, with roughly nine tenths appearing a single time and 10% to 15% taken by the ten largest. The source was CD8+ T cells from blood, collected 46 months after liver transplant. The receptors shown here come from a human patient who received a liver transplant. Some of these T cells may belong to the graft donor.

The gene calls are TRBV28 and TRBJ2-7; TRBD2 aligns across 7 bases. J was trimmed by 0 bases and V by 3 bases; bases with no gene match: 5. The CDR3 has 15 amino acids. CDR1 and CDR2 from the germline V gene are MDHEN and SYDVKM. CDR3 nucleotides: TGTGCCAGCAGTTTTCAGGGCGGGGGCTCCTACGAGCAGTACTTC. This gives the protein CASSFQGGGSYEQYF.

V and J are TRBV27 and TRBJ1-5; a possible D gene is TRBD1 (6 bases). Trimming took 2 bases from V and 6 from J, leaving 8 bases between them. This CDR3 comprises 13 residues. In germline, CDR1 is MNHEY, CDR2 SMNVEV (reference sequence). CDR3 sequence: CASSLIGGQPQHF. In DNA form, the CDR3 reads TGTGCCAGCAGTTTAATAGGGGGTCAGCCCCAGCATTTT.

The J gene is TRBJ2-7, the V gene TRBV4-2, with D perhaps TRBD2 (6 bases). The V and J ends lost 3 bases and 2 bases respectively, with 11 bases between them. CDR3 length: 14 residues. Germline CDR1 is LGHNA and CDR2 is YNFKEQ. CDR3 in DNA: TGTGCCAGCAGCCATGGCGGGGAGGCCTACGAGCAGTACTTC. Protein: CASSHGGEAYEQYF.

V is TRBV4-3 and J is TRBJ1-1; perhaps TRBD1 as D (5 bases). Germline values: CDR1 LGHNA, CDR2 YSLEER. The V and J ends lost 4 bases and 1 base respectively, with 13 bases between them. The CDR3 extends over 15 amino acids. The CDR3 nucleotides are TGCGCCAGCAGCCCCCGTCAGACAGAGAACACTGAAGCTTTCTTT. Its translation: CASSPRQTENTEAFF.

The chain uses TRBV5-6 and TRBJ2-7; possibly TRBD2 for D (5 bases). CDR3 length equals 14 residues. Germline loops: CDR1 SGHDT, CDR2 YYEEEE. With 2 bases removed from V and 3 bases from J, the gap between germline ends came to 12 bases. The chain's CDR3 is CASSLRGLLYEQYF. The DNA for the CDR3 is TGTGCCAGCAGCTTAAGAGGGCTCCTCTACGAGCAGTACTTC.

The CDR3 is CASSERTGGRTEAFF. The DNA of the CDR3 is TGTGCCAGCAGTGAGAGGACAGGGGGGAGGACTGAAGCTTTCTTT. The V and J genes are TRBV28 and TRBJ1-1, with TRBD1 identical over 10 bases. CDR3 length: 15 residues. Germline V gene lookup returns CDR1 MDHEN and CDR2 SYDVKM. J was trimmed by 5 bases and V by 5 bases; bases with no gene match: 8. Using reference TRBV28 and TRBJ1-1 for the parts outside the CDR3, the full variable domain is DVKVTQSSRYLVKRTGEKVFLECVQDMDHENMFWYRQDPGLGLRLIYFSYDVKMKEKGDIPEGYSVSREKKERFSLILESASTNQTSMYLCASSERTGGRTEAFFGQGTRLTVV.

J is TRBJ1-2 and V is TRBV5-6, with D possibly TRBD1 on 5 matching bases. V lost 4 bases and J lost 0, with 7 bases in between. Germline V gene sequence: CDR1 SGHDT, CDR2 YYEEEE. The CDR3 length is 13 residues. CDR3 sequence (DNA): TGTGCCAGCAGCGGGGGGGCTAACTATGGCTACACCTTC. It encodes CASSGGANYGYTF.

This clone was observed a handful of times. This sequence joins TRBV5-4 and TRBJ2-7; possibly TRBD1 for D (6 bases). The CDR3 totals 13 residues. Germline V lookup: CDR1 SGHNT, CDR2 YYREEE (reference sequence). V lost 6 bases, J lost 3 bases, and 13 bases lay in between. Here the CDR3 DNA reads TGTGCCAGCAACCACATGGACAGCTACGAGCAGTACTTC. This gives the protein CASNHMDSYEQYF.

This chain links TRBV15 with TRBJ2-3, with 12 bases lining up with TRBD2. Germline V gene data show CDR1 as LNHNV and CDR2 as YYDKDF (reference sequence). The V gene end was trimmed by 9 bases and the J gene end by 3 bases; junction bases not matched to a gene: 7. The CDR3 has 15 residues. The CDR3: CATAMTSGRTDTQYF. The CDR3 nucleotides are TGTGCCACAGCGATGACTAGCGGGAGAACAGATACGCAGTATTTT.

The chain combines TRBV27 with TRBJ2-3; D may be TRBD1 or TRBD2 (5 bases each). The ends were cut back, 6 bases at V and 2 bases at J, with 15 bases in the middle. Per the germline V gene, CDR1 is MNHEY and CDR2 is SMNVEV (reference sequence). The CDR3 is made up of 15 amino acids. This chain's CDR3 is CASRPAMGDTDTQYF. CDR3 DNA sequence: TGTGCCAGCAGGCCCGCCATGGGGGACACAGATACGCAGTATTTT.

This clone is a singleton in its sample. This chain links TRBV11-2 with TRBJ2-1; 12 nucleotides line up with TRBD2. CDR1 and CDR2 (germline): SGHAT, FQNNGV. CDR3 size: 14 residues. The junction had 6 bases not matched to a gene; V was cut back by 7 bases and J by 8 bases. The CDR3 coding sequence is TGTGCCAGCACCCTAGCGGGAGGGCCCTATGAGCAGTTCTTC. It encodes CASTLAGGPYEQFF.

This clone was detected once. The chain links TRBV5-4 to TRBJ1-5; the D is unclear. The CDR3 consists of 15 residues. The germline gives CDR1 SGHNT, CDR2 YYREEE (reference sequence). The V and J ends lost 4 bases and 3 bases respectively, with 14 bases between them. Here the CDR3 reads CASSPGIGDNQPQHF. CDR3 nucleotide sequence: TGTGCCAGCAGCCCGGGTATTGGGGACAATCAGCCCCAGCATTTT.

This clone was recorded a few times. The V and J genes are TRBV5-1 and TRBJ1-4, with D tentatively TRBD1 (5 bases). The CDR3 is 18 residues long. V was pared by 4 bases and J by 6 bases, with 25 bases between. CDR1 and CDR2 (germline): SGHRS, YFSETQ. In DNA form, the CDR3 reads TGCGCCAGCAGCCCCTTCCCTACAGACGGGGCGTCTTATGAAAAACTGTTTTTT. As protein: CASSPFPTDGASYEKLFF. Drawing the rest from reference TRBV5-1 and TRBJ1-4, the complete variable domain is KAGVTQTPRYLIKTRGQQVTLSCSPISGHRSVSWYQQTPGQGLQFLFEYFSETQRNKGNFPGRFSGRQFSNSRSEMNVSTLELGDSALYLCASSPFPTDGASYEKLFFGSGTQLSVL.

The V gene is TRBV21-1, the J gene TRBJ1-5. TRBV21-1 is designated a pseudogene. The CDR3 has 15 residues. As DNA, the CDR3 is TGTGCCAGCAGCAAAAATTGGGGTCCCGATCAGCCCCAGCATTTT. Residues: CASSKNWGPDQPQHF.

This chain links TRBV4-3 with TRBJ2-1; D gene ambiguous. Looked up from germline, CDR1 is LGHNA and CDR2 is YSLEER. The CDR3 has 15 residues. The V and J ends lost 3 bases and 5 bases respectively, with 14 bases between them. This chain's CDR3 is CASSQRPLDHNEQFF. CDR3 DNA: TGCGCCAGCAGCCAGCGTCCTCTGGACCACAATGAGCAGTTCTTC.

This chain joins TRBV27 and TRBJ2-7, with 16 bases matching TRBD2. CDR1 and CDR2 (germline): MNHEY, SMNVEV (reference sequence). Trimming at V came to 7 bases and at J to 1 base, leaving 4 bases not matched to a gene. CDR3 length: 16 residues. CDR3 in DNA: TGTGCCAGCACGGGACTAGCGGGAGGGGGGTCCTACGAGCAGTACTTC. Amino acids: CASTGLAGGGSYEQYF.

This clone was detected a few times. The CDR3 here is CASSLIVSAGEQYF. The CDR3 DNA is TGTGCCAGCAGCTTAATTGTCTCAGCCGGGGAGCAGTACTTC. This rearrangement joins TRBV7-2 to TRBJ2-7; D is unresolved. CDR3 length: 14 amino acids. The V end was cut by 2 bases, the J end by 7 bases, with 15 bases between. Germline CDR1 is SGHTA and CDR2 is FQGNSA.

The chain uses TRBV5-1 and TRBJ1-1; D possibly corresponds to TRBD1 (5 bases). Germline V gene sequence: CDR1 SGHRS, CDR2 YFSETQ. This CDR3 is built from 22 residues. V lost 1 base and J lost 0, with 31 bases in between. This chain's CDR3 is CASSLLPLLKDRPQTVNTEAFF. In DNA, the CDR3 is TGCGCCAGCAGCTTGTTGCCCCTCCTGAAGGACCGACCCCAGACAGTGAACACTGAAGCTTTCTTT.

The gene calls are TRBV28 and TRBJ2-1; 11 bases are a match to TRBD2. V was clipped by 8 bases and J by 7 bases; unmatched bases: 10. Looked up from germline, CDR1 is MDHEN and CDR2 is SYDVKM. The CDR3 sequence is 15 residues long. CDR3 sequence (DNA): TGTGCCAGCGGGAATCGGGTAGCGGGAGGGAATGAGCAGTTCTTC. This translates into CASGNRVAGGNEQFF.

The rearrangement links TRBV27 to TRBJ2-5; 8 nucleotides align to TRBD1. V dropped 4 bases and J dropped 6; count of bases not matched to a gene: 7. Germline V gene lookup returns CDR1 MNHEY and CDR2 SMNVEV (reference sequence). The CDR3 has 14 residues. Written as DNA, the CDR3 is TGTGCCAGCAGTTACAGGACAGGGACGCAGACCCAGTACTTC. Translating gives CASSYRTGTQTQYF.

The CDR3 DNA sequence: TGTGCCAGCAGTTTCAAACGGGACACAGATACGCAGTATTTT. Encoded protein: CASSFKRDTDTQYF. The rearrangement links TRBV2 to TRBJ2-3; a possible D gene is TRBD2 (5 bases). Trimming stripped 5 bases from V and 2 bases from J, with 11 bases between. Germline CDR1 is SNHLY and CDR2 is FYNNEI. This CDR3 is built from 14 residues.

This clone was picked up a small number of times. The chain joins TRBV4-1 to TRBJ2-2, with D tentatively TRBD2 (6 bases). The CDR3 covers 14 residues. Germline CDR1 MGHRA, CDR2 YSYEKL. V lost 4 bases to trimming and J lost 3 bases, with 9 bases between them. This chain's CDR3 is CASSPGLHTGELFF. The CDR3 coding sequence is TGCGCCAGCAGCCCGGGACTGCACACCGGGGAGCTGTTTTTT.

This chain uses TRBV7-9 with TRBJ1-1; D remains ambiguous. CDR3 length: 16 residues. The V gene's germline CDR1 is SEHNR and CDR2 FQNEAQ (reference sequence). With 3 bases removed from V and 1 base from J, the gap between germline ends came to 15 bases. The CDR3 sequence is CASSLSRVYPNTEAFF. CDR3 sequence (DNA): TGTGCCAGCAGCTTGAGTCGTGTTTATCCGAACACTGAAGCTTTCTTT. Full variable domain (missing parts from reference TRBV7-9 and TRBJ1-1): DTGVSQNPRHKITKRGQNVTFRCDPISEHNRLYWYRQTLGQGPEFLTYFQNEAQLEKSRLLSDRFSAERPKGSFSTLEIQRTEQGDSAMYLCASSLSRVYPNTEAFFGQGTRLTVV.

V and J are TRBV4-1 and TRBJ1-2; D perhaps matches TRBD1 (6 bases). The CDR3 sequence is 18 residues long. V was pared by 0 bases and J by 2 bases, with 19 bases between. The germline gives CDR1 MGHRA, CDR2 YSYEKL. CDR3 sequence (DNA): TGCGCCAGCAGCCAAGAGAGGGGGGCCTTCGGGCAGAACTATGGCTACACCTTC. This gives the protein CASSQERGAFGQNYGYTF.